This TCR beta chain was retrieved from a study of control samples from healthy donors and cancer patients. This clone was detected once. Profiled with immunoSEQ multiplex PCR; TCRdb holds only in-frame clones, not every one. Of fewer than 250,000 clones listed, around 90% are singletons. The CDR3 contains 17 residues. J lost 6 bases, V lost 1 base, and 10 bases had no gene match. Germline CDR1 reads MGHRA; CDR2 reads YSYEKL. The sequencing sample was made of blood. The chain links TRBV4-1 to TRBJ2-1; 9 bases line up with TRBD2. This TCR was sampled from a man aged 25-45 years in good health. The DNA of the CDR3 is TGCGCCAGCAGCCAAGCCCAGGCGGCTAGCGGGGCCAATGAGCAGTTCTTC. Its translation: CASSQAQAASGANEQFF.